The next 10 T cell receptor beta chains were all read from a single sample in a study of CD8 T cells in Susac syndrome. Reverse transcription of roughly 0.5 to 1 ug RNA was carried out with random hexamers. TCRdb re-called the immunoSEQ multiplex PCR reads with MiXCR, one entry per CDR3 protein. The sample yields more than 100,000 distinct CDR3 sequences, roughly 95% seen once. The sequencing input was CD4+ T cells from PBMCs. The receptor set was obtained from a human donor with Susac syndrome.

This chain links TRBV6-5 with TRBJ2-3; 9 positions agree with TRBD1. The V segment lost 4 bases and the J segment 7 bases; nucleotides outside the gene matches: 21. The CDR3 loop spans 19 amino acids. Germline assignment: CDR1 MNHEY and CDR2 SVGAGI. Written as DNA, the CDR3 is TGTGCCAGCAGTTCGCACCTGACCCGGGACAGGGAACCTATTCATACGCAGTATTTT. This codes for CASSSHLTRDREPIHTQYF.

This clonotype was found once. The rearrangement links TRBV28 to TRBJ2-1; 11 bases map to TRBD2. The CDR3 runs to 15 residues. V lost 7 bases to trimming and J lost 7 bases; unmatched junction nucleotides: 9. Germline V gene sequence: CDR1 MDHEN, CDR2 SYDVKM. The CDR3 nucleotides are TGTGCCAGCACCCGCAGGCTAGCGGGAGGAAATGAGCAGTTCTTC. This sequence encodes CASTRRLAGGNEQFF. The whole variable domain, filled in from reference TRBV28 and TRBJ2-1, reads DVKVTQSSRYLVKRTGEKVFLECVQDMDHENMFWYRQDPGLGLRLIYFSYDVKMKEKGDIPEGYSVSREKKERFSLILESASTNQTSMYLCASTRRLAGGNEQFFGPGTRLTVL.

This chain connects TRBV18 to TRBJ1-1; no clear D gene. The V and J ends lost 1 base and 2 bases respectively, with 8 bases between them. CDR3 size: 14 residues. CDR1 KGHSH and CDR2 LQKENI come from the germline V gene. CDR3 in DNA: TGTGCCAGCTCACCACGCCCGGACAACACTGAAGCTTTCTTT. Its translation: CASSPRPDNTEAFF.

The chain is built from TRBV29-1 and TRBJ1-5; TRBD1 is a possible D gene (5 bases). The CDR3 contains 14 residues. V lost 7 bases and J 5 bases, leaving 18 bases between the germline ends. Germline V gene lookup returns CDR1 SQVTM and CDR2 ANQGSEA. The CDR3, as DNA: TGCAGCGCTACCCTCGGGGGTCGGGATCAGCCCCAGCATTTT. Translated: CSATLGGRDQPQHF.

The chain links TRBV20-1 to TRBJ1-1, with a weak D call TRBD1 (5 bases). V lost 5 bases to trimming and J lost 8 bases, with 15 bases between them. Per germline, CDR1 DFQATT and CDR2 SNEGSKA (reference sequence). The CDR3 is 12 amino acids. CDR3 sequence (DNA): TGCAGTGCTGGGTCCCGGGGCGGAGAAGCTTTCTTT. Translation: CSAGSRGGEAFF.

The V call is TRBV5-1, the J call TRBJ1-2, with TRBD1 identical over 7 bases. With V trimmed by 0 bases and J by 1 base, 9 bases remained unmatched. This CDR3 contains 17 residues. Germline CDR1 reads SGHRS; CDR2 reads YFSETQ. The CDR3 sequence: CASSLGPTGTDNYGYTF. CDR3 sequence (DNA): TGCGCCAGCAGCTTGGGACCTACCGGGACAGATAACTATGGCTACACCTTC.

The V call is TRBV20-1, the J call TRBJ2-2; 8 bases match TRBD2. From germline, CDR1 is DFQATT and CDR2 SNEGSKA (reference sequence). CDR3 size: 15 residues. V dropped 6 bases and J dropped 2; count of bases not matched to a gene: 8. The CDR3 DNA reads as TGCAGTGCCCCGCGGGGGGATATTAACACCGGGGAGCTGTTTTTT. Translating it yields CSAPRGDINTGELFF.

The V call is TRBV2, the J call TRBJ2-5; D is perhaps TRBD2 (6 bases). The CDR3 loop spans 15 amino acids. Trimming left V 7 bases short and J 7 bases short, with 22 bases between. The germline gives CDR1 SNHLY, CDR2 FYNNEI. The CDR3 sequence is CASKGGAGPARTQYF. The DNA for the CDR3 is TGTGCCAGCAAAGGAGGAGCGGGTCCCGCAAGGACCCAGTACTTC.

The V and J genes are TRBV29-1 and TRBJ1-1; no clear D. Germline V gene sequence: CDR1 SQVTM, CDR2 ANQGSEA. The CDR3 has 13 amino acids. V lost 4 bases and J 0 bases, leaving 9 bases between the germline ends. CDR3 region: CSVAPQLNTEAFF. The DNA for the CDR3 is TGCAGCGTTGCCCCACAGTTGAACACTGAAGCTTTCTTT.

CDR3 in DNA: TGTGCCACCAGCAGTTTTCAGGGGGCGGGCACAGATACGCAGTATTTT. It codes for CATSSFQGAGTDTQYF. The chain has TRBV15 and TRBJ2-3; 8 bases are shared with TRBD1. V gave up 3 bases and J gave up 1 base; unmatched junction bases: 6. This CDR3 contains 16 residues. Germline-derived CDR1 and CDR2 are LNHNV and YYDKDF (reference sequence).